This passage covers 27 T cell receptor beta chains from one sample sequenced in a study of regulatory T cells in long-lasting Graves disease. The time point is: persistent/refractory GD, antithyroid drugs over 5 years with positive TRAb. RNA extracted from PBMCs served as the sequencing template. CDR3-region Arm-PCR and iRepertoire HTBI primers produced the TCR beta libraries. MiXCR, applied by TCRdb to the multiplex PCR reads, yields one record per CDR3 protein. Here the sample spans 400,000 to 500,000 distinct CDR3 sequences, approximately 23% being singletons. This specimen consisted of peripheral blood mononuclear cells (PBMCs), obtained when the disease was refractory, from a patient treated with antithyroid drugs. The receptor source for this set is a female donor with Graves disease.

This clonotype came up a few times. The chain is built from TRBV7-2 and TRBJ2-7, with 8 bases that match TRBD2. The ends lost 4 bases at V and 2 bases at J; junction bases unmatched: 7. The CDR3 has 15 residues. Germline CDR1 SGHTA, CDR2 FQGNSA. The CDR3: CASSSLSGVPYEQYF. The CDR3 DNA sequence: TGTGCCAGCAGCTCCCTTAGCGGGGTTCCCTACGAGCAGTACTTC.

The V gene is TRBV7-2, the J gene TRBJ2-7; 7 nucleotides line up with TRBD1. CDR1 and CDR2 (germline): SGHTA, FQGNSA. The CDR3 extends over 14 amino acids. After removal of 5 bases from V and 3 bases from J, the junction contained 7 bases not matched to a gene. The CDR3 coding sequence is TGTGCCAGCAGCCTAGGGACAGTGGGCTACGAGCAGTACTTC. Translation gives CASSLGTVGYEQYF.

The gene calls are TRBV29-1 and TRBJ1-2; 7 nucleotides line up with TRBD1. Germline V gene lookup returns CDR1 SQVTM and CDR2 ANQGSEA. J was trimmed by 0 bases and V by 6 bases; bases with no gene match: 7. This CDR3 is built from 14 residues. The CDR3 coding sequence is TGCAGCGTCGACCAGGGGGTAGCTAACTATGGCTACACCTTC. Amino acids: CSVDQGVANYGYTF.

This clonotype was seen more than once but under ten times. The chain combines TRBV3-1 with TRBJ2-7; D possibly corresponds to TRBD2 (5 bases). Per the germline V gene, CDR1 is LGHDT and CDR2 is YNNKEL (reference sequence). This CDR3 spans 14 amino acids. The V end lost 2 bases, the J end lost 2 bases, and 10 bases lay between the germline ends. Written as DNA, the CDR3 is TGTGCCAGCAGCCAAAGAGGGAATACCTACGAGCAGTACTTC. Translation gives CASSQRGNTYEQYF.

This clonotype appeared a few times. V gene TRBV18 combines with J gene TRBJ1-1; D perhaps matches TRBD1 (5 bases). This CDR3 has 17 residues. Germline lookup yields CDR1 KGHSH and CDR2 LQKENI. Trimming removed 6 bases at V and 0 bases at J, with 20 bases between. The CDR3 loop reads CASSSGTQVGMNTEAFF. In nucleotides, the CDR3 is TGTGCCAGCTCCTCCGGGACCCAGGTAGGGATGAACACTGAAGCTTTCTTT.

V is TRBV15 and J is TRBJ2-7; TRBD1 matches 10 bases. The CDR3 has 16 residues. Germline V gene lookup returns CDR1 LNHNV and CDR2 YYDKDF (reference sequence). V lost 5 bases to trimming and J lost 5 bases; unmatched junction nucleotides: 12. The CDR3 reads CATSGSPGTGVNEQYF. CDR3 coding DNA: TGTGCCACCAGCGGTTCTCCCGGGACAGGGGTCAACGAGCAGTACTTC.

In its sample, this clonotype was seen many times. V gene TRBV10-3 combines with J gene TRBJ1-2; 8 bases are a match to TRBD1. V shed 4 bases and J 2 bases; nucleotides not matched to a gene: 6. The germline V gene encodes CDR1 ENHRY and CDR2 SYGVKD. This CDR3 region has 15 residues. The CDR3: CAISGGTGLNYGYTF. The CDR3 bases are TGTGCCATCAGTGGCGGGACAGGACTAAACTATGGCTACACCTTC.

This clonotype occurred many times. J is TRBJ1-2 and V is TRBV28; no reliable D call. Looked up from germline, CDR1 is MDHEN and CDR2 is SYDVKM. Trimming stripped 6 bases from V and 4 bases from J, with 9 bases between. The length of the CDR3 is 12 residues. CDR3 amino acids: CASSQLGYGYTF. The CDR3 nucleotides are TGTGCCAGCAGCCAACTTGGCTATGGCTACACCTTC.

The chain joins TRBV9 to TRBJ2-7, with 7 nucleotides matching TRBD1. The J segment lost 2 bases and the V segment lost 2 bases, leaving 7 bases of the junction unmatched. The germline V gene has CDR1 SGDLS and CDR2 YYNGEE. CDR3 length: 15 residues. Here the CDR3 reads CASSVSGQLAYEQYF. CDR3 nucleotide sequence: TGTGCCAGCAGCGTTTCGGGACAGTTAGCCTACGAGCAGTACTTC.

This clonotype has more than one count but fewer than ten. The rearrangement joins TRBV11-2 to TRBJ1-5; unclear D gene. CDR1 and CDR2 (germline): SGHAT, FQNNGV. The CDR3 totals 13 residues. With 4 bases removed from V and 4 bases from J, the gap between germline ends came to 8 bases. The CDR3 loop is CASSSDMNQPQHF. In DNA, the CDR3 is TGTGCCAGCAGCTCCGACATGAATCAGCCCCAGCATTTT.

This clonotype was seen a handful of times. V is TRBV6-1 and J is TRBJ2-7; 9 bases map to TRBD2. CDR1 MNHNS and CDR2 SASEGT come from the germline V gene. There are 16 residues in the CDR3. With V trimmed by 6 bases and J by 6 bases, 15 bases remained unmatched. In nucleotides, the CDR3 is TGTGCCAGCAGGGGTATTTCCAGTCTAGCGGGAACCGAGCAGTACTTC. This codes for CASRGISSLAGTEQYF.

The chain joins TRBV6-1 to TRBJ1-1, with D perhaps matching TRBD1 (6 bases). This CDR3 contains 13 residues. Trimming removed 6 bases at V and 6 bases at J, with 14 bases between. Germline values: CDR1 MNHNS, CDR2 SASEGT. The CDR3 bases are TGTGCCAGCAGCCGCGGGACACCCGCTGAAGCTTTCTTT. This gives the protein CASSRGTPAEAFF.

Note on this clonotype: Germline is not matched at one junction end, which may reflect a read error. V usage is TRBV7-2 and J usage is TRBJ2-7; D is tentatively TRBD1 or TRBD2 (6 bases each). The CDR3 spans 15 residues. Germline CDR1 SGHTA, CDR2 FQGNSA. CDR3: CASSTHDPGAYGQYF. As DNA, the CDR3 is TGTGCCAGCAGCACCCACGATCCGGGGGCCTACGGGCAGTACTTC.

The table lists this clonotype with a few counts. This chain links TRBV7-8 with TRBJ2-2, with 7 nucleotides matching TRBD2. J lost 2 bases, V lost 6 bases, and 15 bases had no gene match. Germline values: CDR1 SGHVS, CDR2 FQNEAQ. This CDR3 comprises 18 residues. The CDR3 protein is CASSSLGGGSRNTGELFF. CDR3 DNA: TGTGCCAGCAGTAGTTTGGGGGGGGGGAGTCGTAACACCGGGGAGCTGTTTTTT.

The V and J genes are TRBV10-3 and TRBJ1-4; no firm D call. This CDR3 has 14 residues. V dropped 3 bases and J dropped 7 bases, with 12 bases sitting between them. Per germline, CDR1 ENHRY and CDR2 SYGVKD. DNA for the CDR3: TGTGCCATCAGTGACCCAGATGCCCCTGAAAAACTGTTTTTT. Protein product: CAISDPDAPEKLFF.

This clonotype was counted ten times or more. The chain is built from TRBV20-1 and TRBJ2-7; D might be TRBD1 or TRBD2, each matching 5 bases. CDR1 is DFQATT, CDR2 SNEGSKA, per germline (reference sequence). The CDR3 has 12 residues. Trimming cost V 6 bases and J 9 bases, with 18 bases left between them. In DNA, the CDR3 is TGCAGTGCCCCGGTAGGGGACGAGGCGCAGTACTTC. This sequence encodes CSAPVGDEAQYF.

The chain links TRBV19 to TRBJ2-7; maybe TRBD2 (7 bases). V shed 8 bases and J shed 2 bases, with 10 bases lying between them. Germline V gene lookup returns CDR1 LNHDA and CDR2 SQIVND (reference sequence). The CDR3 has 12 amino acids. The CDR3: CASGRGTYEQYF. In DNA form, the CDR3 reads TGTGCCAGTGGGAGGGGGACCTACGAGCAGTACTTC.

The chain joins TRBV20-1 to TRBJ1-1; TRBD1 agrees at 8 bases. In germline, CDR1 is DFQATT, CDR2 SNEGSKA (reference sequence). The junction had 6 bases not matched to a gene; V was cut back by 6 bases and J by 0 bases. The CDR3 contains 14 residues. CDR3 residues: CSAQGAAMNTEAFF. The CDR3 DNA follows: TGCAGTGCCCAGGGGGCGGCAATGAACACTGAAGCTTTCTTT.

In its sample, this clonotype was seen many times. The J gene is TRBJ2-7, the V gene TRBV19; D unresolved. V was pared by 2 bases and J by 1 base, with 6 bases between. Looked up from germline, CDR1 is LNHDA and CDR2 is SQIVND (reference sequence). CDR3 length: 13 amino acids. CDR3 loop: CASSIRRSYEQYF. In DNA, the CDR3 is TGTGCCAGTAGTATACGACGGTCCTACGAGCAGTACTTC.

In this sample, this clonotype turned up a few times. The rearrangement uses TRBV20-1 and TRBJ1-2; 10 bases align to TRBD1. This CDR3 spans 14 amino acids. Per germline, CDR1 DFQATT and CDR2 SNEGSKA (reference sequence). V was pared by 6 bases and J by 8 bases, with 12 bases of the junction left unmatched. The CDR3 bases are TGCAGTGCACAACCGGGACAGGGGCGATACGGCTACACCTTC. This gives the protein CSAQPGQGRYGYTF.

The sample holds many counts of this clonotype. Here the CDR3 DNA reads TGTGCCAGCAGTGAAGCTGATTCAGTGAGATCCGGGGAGCTGTTTTTT. This sequence encodes CASSEADSVRSGELFF. This chain uses TRBV2 with TRBJ2-2; D is unresolved. The CDR3 has 16 amino acids. V lost 0 bases, J lost 6 bases, and 14 bases lay in between. Germline lookup yields CDR1 SNHLY and CDR2 FYNNEI.

This clonotype has at least ten counts. The J gene is TRBJ2-5, the V gene TRBV28, with 9 bases that match TRBD2. From germline, CDR1 is MDHEN and CDR2 SYDVKM. The CDR3 has 16 amino acids. With V trimmed by 6 bases and J by 5 bases, 13 bases remained unmatched. The DNA of the CDR3 is TGTGCCAGCAGCCTCTGGGCGCGGGGGGGTTCGGAGACCCAGTACTTC. Protein product: CASSLWARGGSETQYF.

With regard to this clonotype: At one of its ends the junction is not consistent with the germline gene, which may arise from a read error. The chain is built from TRBV7-2 and TRBJ2-7, with 7 positions matching TRBD2. This CDR3 spans 12 amino acids. Looked up from germline, CDR1 is SGHTA and CDR2 is FQGNSA. In nucleotides, the CDR3 is TGTGCCAGCAGCTTGACTAGCTCTACCCCCCACTTC. This sequence encodes CASSLTSSTPHF. Full variable domain (outside the CDR3, taken from reference TRBV7-2 and TRBJ2-7): GAGVSQSPSNKVTEKGKDVELRCDPISGHTALYWYRQSLGQGLEFLIYFQGNSAPDKSGLPSDRFSAERTGGSVSTLTIQRTQQEDSAVYLCASSLTSSTPHFGPGTRLTVT.

This clonotype was seen repeatedly, ten times or more. V is TRBV11-2 and J is TRBJ1-2, with TRBD1 as a possible D gene (5 bases). Trimming cost V 4 bases and J 8 bases, with 11 bases left between them. Germline V CDR1 and CDR2: SGHAT, FQNNGV. The CDR3 is made up of 12 amino acids. The CDR3 protein is CASSSIQGGYTF. CDR3 coding DNA: TGTGCCAGCAGCTCTATTCAGGGAGGCTACACCTTC.

The chain is built from TRBV20-1 and TRBJ2-5; maybe TRBD2 (6 bases). Trimming took 2 bases from V and 4 from J, leaving 17 bases between them. Germline V gives CDR1 DFQATT, CDR2 SNEGSKA (reference sequence). This CDR3 is built from 15 residues. The CDR3 sequence is CSARPYGTLRETQYF. In nucleotides, the CDR3 is TGCAGTGCTAGACCCTATGGGACTCTTCGAGAGACCCAGTACTTC.

Comment on this clonotype: One end of the junction fails to match germline, which may point to a read error. CDR3 nucleotide sequence: TGTGCCGGTAGTATCTTGGGGACACCCGCCTTCAATCAGCCCCAGCATTTT. Protein: CAGSILGTPAFNQPQHF. This sequence joins TRBV19 and TRBJ1-5; TRBD1 is a possible D gene (6 bases). CDR1 and CDR2 from the germline V gene are LNHDA and SQIVND (reference sequence). The CDR3 has 17 residues. The full variable domain, rest sourced from reference TRBV19 and TRBJ1-5, is DGGITQSPKYLFRKEGQNVTLSCEQNLNHDAMYWYRQDPGQGLRLIYYSQIVNDFQKGDIAEGYSVSREKKESFPLTVTSAQKNPTAFYLCAGSILGTPAFNQPQHFGDGTRLSIL.

This sequence joins TRBV27 and TRBJ2-5, with TRBD2 matching 11 bases. CDR3 length equals 14 residues. CDR1 is MNHEY, CDR2 SMNVEV, per germline (reference sequence). Losses at the gene ends were 4 bases for V and 5 bases for J; bases not matched to a gene: 3. The CDR3 region is CASSSSGRWETQYF. The CDR3 bases are TGTGCCAGCAGTTCTAGCGGGAGGTGGGAGACCCAGTACTTC.